What follows describes a single T cell receptor (beta chain). There is no known antigen for this receptor. One base away there is no much larger clone; base qualities are not given. The CDR3 runs 14 residues from the cysteine to the phenylalanine. The CDR3 DNA has 42 bases and is translated from base 1. V sheds 7 bases and J sheds 0 bases, leaving 15 bases between their ends. Taken from the germline V gene, the CDR1 and CDR2 loops are SQVTM and ANQGSEA. These data come from a study of cytomegalovirus exposure and HLA in healthy donors listed by TCRdb under 2017. Notes on the research overall: The 700 or so repertoires of the first cohort and the roughly 120 validation repertoires were produced on the same platform, according to a later analysis. The study aimed to test whether cataloging public T cell receptors could reveal signatures of past pathogen exposure. Along with the roughly 700-subject first cohort, a separate validation cohort of around 120 different subjects was used. High-throughput TCR immunosequencing, statistical association of individual TCRs with disease status, and machine learning were combined to predict cytomegalovirus infection status.

Libraries were made using the immunoSEQ multiplex PCR assay. The study's own analysis went as follows. A statistical classification framework was built for diagnosing cytomegalovirus status from the catalog of TCR beta chain sequences. TCRdb carries this immuneACCESS record with in-frame sequences only. Its versions omit some clonotypes, under half of them owing to an unresolved V gene in the studies checked, with the rest unexplained. V, J and clone size derive from that table, while D and trimming were established from the DNA sequence. In all, the sample holds 130,000 to 150,000 clones, and about 89% of those were seen once. Clones ranked in the top ten supply about 3.5% of the sample. The donors were included in the validation cohort of roughly 130 subjects, a group kept apart from the roughly 670-subject first cohort. Broad study findings and their caveats: In vitro tests confirmed that a few of the cytomegalovirus-associated TCR beta chains recognize cytomegalovirus antigens. Subsequent analysis determined that TCRs grouped into clusters in the first cohort also showed a tendency toward co-occurrence across the roughly 110 validation repertoires, and 90% to 95% of cluster scores exceeded 0. Cytomegalovirus status was reported to be diagnosed by the classifier with high specificity and sensitivity in both the original and validation cohorts. The study listed around 160 TCR beta chains as associated with cytomegalovirus. The authors suggested that the approach could potentially be generalized to other disease states and immunological phenotypes. The validation cohort had no HLA typing available for a later analysis, so co-occurrence within that cohort was assessed over all 130 or so repertoires. Most TCR sequences were seen in very few donors, while some public TCRs were found in many individuals.

Recombination connected TRBV29-1 to TRBJ1-2; the D gene is unclear. This clonotype was obtained from a woman aged 18-29 years in good health and CMV-seropositive. Input material: PBMCs. This receptor carries the CDR3 CSATLGGSNYGYTF. The nucleotides are TGCAGCGCGACTTTAGGCGGGTCTAACTATGGCTACACCTTC.